This T cell receptor (beta chain) derives from a study of shared clonotypes between healthy human individuals. The overall study: Ranging from 18 to 49 in age, donors were two women and a few men. CD4 naive and CD4 memory each took three plates per donor, while CD8 naive took two and CD8 memory one.

Here immunoSEQ multiplex PCR was the method, and the copy in TCRdb shows in-frame clones only, minus some. The sample carries 980,000 or so clones, about three quarters recorded once. Findings and limits, study-wide: In having few donors, the study represented limited genetic and exposure-history diversity. Naive subsets usually exceeded memory subsets in estimated richness.

Concerning this clone itself: Its specificity is not known.

This TCR came from a man younger than 35 in good health. Input material: memory CD4+ T cells sorted from blood. Documented subset: CD45RA-negative fraction.

The CDR3 protein is CASRDPSSYEQYF. The CDR3 coding sequence is TGTGCCAGCAGGGACCCGAGCTCCTACGAGCAGTACTTC. The chain employs TRBV27 and TRBJ2-7; D not resolved. The CDR3 contains 13 residues. Trimming removed 6 bases from V and 0 bases from J, with 9 bases in between. Germline values: CDR1 MNHEY, CDR2 SMNVEV (reference sequence).